Listed here are 4 T cell receptor beta chains from one sample, sequenced in a study of Graves' ophthalmopathy and Graves' hyperthyroidism. Amplification of TCR beta CDR3 regions used RNA transcripts. The first-round RT-PCR employed HTBI primers together with the Qiagen OneStep RT-PCR kit. A multiplex PCR was then performed as the second round. Each CDR3 protein is one row after TCRdb ran MiXCR on the multiplex PCR reads. Here the sample spans 350,000 to 450,000 distinct CDR3 sequences, roughly 18% being singletons. The specimen sequenced was peripheral blood. The receptors here all came from a woman younger than 30 with Graves' ophthalmopathy.

The J gene is TRBJ2-7, the V gene TRBV6-1, with 7 bases matching TRBD2. Losses at the gene ends were 7 bases for V and 7 bases for J; bases not matched to a gene: 10. This CDR3 comprises 13 residues. Looked up from germline, CDR1 is MNHNS and CDR2 is SASEGT. The CDR3 DNA sequence: TGTGCCAGCAAGGGTGGCGGGAGTGATGAGCAGTACTTC. Amino acid sequence: CASKGGGSDEQYF.

At least ten counts were recorded for this clonotype. The rearrangement links TRBV6-1 to TRBJ1-5, with 7 bases aligning to TRBD1. CDR1 is MNHNS and CDR2 is SASEGT in the germline V gene. The CDR3 covers 15 residues. J lost 1 base, V lost 2 bases, and 2 bases had no gene match. The CDR3 reads CASSEMTGSNQPQHF. The CDR3 DNA follows: TGTGCCAGCAGTGAAATGACAGGGAGCAATCAGCCCCAGCATTTT.

In its sample, this clonotype was seen many times. The rearrangement uses TRBV7-2 and TRBJ1-5; TRBD1 agrees at 11 bases. The CDR3 loop spans 15 amino acids. The germline CDR1 and CDR2 sequences are SGHTA and FQGNSA. V shed 5 bases and J 6 bases; nucleotides not matched to a gene: 6. The CDR3 nucleotides read TGTGCCAGCAGCCCGTTGGACAGGGGGCGTCAGCCCCAGCATTTT. It codes for CASSPLDRGRQPQHF.

Ten or more counts support this clonotype. The rearrangement joins TRBV4-1 to TRBJ2-5; D is uncertain. Per the germline V gene, CDR1 is MGHRA and CDR2 is YSYEKL. The CDR3 is 13 amino acids. Trimming took 1 base from V and 5 from J, leaving 8 bases between them. The CDR3 DNA sequence: TGCGCCAGCAGCCAAGTCATAGGGGAGACCCAGTACTTC. This translates into CASSQVIGETQYF.